This passage covers 17 T cell receptor beta chains from one sample sequenced in a study of cytomegalovirus exposure and HLA in healthy donors. A multiplex PCR was run with 60 Vbeta primers and 13 Jbeta primers. Assay: immunoSEQ multiplex PCR; the TCRdb copy retains only in-frame clones and omits some. The sample has around 50,000 clones. Sequencing was done on a sample of PBMCs. The receptors stem from a female donor in good health and CMV-seronegative.

Comment on this clone: Other DNA sequences within the sample encode an identical CDR3. The rearrangement links TRBV30 to TRBJ2-3; 8 bases are a match to TRBD2. The CDR3 is made up of 13 amino acids. The J segment lost 1 base and the V segment lost 3 bases, leaving 0 bases of the junction unmatched. Germline values: CDR1 GTSNPN, CDR2 SVGIG (reference sequence). CDR3 protein: CAWSGGGTDTQYF. The CDR3 nucleotides read TGTGCCTGGAGCGGGGGGGGCACAGATACGCAGTATTTT.

V and J are TRBV9 and TRBJ2-7; D remains ambiguous. V gave up 4 bases and J gave up 0 bases, with 11 bases separating them. The CDR3 is 14 amino acids. CDR1 is SGDLS and CDR2 is YYNGEE in the germline V gene. CDR3 DNA: TGTGCCAGCAGCCCGCAGGATACCTCCTACGAGCAGTACTTC. It translates to CASSPQDTSYEQYF.

V and J are TRBV30 and TRBJ1-5; D may be TRBD1 (5 bases). Germline values: CDR1 GTSNPN, CDR2 SVGIG (reference sequence). The CDR3 is 14 residues long. V was shortened by 1 base and J by 2 bases, with 9 bases between the two germline ends. Written as DNA, the CDR3 is TGTGCCTGGAGTGCTCAGGGTGGCAATCAGCCCCAGCATTTT. It is translated as CAWSAQGGNQPQHF.

The rearrangement joins TRBV30 to TRBJ2-3; 10 bases agree with TRBD2. CDR3 length equals 15 residues. After removal of 2 bases from V and 4 bases from J, the junction contained 6 bases not matched to a gene. Germline CDR1 GTSNPN, CDR2 SVGIG (reference sequence). Here the CDR3 DNA reads TGTGCCTGGAGTTTGAGCGGGAGGGCCCCAGATACGCAGTATTTT. Protein product: CAWSLSGRAPDTQYF. The full variable domain, in which reference TRBV30 and TRBJ2-3 provide the parts outside the CDR3, is SQTIHQWPATLVQPVGSPLSLECTVEGTSNPNLYWYRQAAGRGLQLLFYSVGIGQISSEVPQNLSASRPQDRQFILSSKKLLLSDSGFYLCAWSLSGRAPDTQYFGPGTRLTVL.

The rearrangement links TRBV28 to TRBJ1-1; no firm D call. CDR3 size: 13 residues. V lost 3 bases to trimming and J lost 11 bases, with 16 bases between them. Germline-derived CDR1 and CDR2 are MDHEN and SYDVKM. The CDR3, as DNA: TGTGCCAGCAGTTTTTTTCAAGGAGGTGAGGCTTTCTTT. It specifies CASSFFQGGEAFF.

V gene TRBV4-3 combines with J gene TRBJ2-7; the match to TRBD1 covers 8 bases. Trimming at V came to 5 bases and at J to 1 base, leaving 4 bases not matched to a gene. The germline V gene encodes CDR1 LGHNA and CDR2 YSLEER. The CDR3 is 14 amino acids. The CDR3 here is CASSLGTGSYEQYF. In DNA form, the CDR3 reads TGCGCCAGCAGCTTGGGGACAGGTTCCTACGAGCAGTACTTC.

The V and J genes are TRBV13 and TRBJ2-7, with a tentative D call TRBD2 (6 bases). The CDR3 spans 15 residues. Germline V gene data show CDR1 as PRHDT and CDR2 as FYEKMQ (reference sequence). Trimming stripped 1 base from V and 2 bases from J, with 12 bases between. This CDR3 reads CASSLASGDTYEQYF. The CDR3 nucleotides read TGTGCCAGCAGCTTAGCGTCGGGAGACACCTACGAGCAGTACTTC.

V gene TRBV19 combines with J gene TRBJ1-6; TRBD1 matches at 9 bases. Germline CDR1 is LNHDA and CDR2 is SQIVND (reference sequence). The CDR3 is 15 amino acids. V shed 6 bases and J 7 bases; nucleotides not matched to a gene: 7. Here the CDR3 reads CASRGGTGNNSPLHF. As DNA, the CDR3 is TGTGCCAGTAGGGGGGGGACAGGGAACAATTCACCCCTCCACTTT. Supplemented by reference TRBV19 and TRBJ1-6, the full variable domain reads DGGITQSPKYLFRKEGQNVTLSCEQNLNHDAMYWYRQDPGQGLRLIYYSQIVNDFQKGDIAEGYSVSREKKESFPLTVTSAQKNPTAFYLCASRGGTGNNSPLHFGNGTRLTVT.

The rearrangement uses TRBV5-1 and TRBJ2-5; 8 bases map to TRBD2. Trimming removed 2 bases from V and 2 bases from J; junction bases left unmatched: 5. The CDR3 is made up of 15 amino acids. Germline CDR1 and CDR2: SGHRS and YFSETQ. The CDR3 loop reads CASSFGLAVQETQYF. CDR3 DNA: TGCGCCAGCAGCTTCGGACTAGCCGTGCAAGAGACCCAGTACTTC.

CDR3 sequence (DNA): TGTGCCAGCAGAGGGGTGGGGTCTGGCTACACCTTC. It encodes CASRGVGSGYTF. This chain joins TRBV6-5 and TRBJ1-2; D is perhaps TRBD1 (5 bases). V lost 6 bases and J lost 7, with 12 bases in between. The germline gives CDR1 MNHEY, CDR2 SVGAGI. The CDR3 consists of 12 residues.

V usage is TRBV29-1 and J usage is TRBJ2-7; D remains unclear. This CDR3 comprises 15 residues. The germline V gene encodes CDR1 SQVTM and CDR2 ANQGSEA. V was pared by 4 bases and J by 4 bases, with 20 bases between. This CDR3 reads CSVATVESLVYEQYF. The CDR3 DNA reads as TGCAGCGTTGCAACTGTAGAGAGTCTGGTATACGAGCAGTACTTC.

V gene TRBV30 combines with J gene TRBJ1-1, with D maybe TRBD1 (5 bases). There are 13 residues in the CDR3. The V gene lost 3 bases and the J gene lost 0 bases, with 8 bases spanning the gap. CDR1 and CDR2 from the germline V gene are GTSNPN and SVGIG (reference sequence). The CDR3 here is CAWSDSLNTEAFF. The CDR3 coding sequence is TGTGCCTGGAGCGACAGTCTGAACACTGAAGCTTTCTTT.

The chain recombines TRBV5-6 with TRBJ2-7; D is possibly TRBD2 (5 bases). Trimming shortened V by 2 bases and J by 2 bases, and 8 bases separated the two germline ends. The CDR3 has 13 residues. The germline gives CDR1 SGHDT, CDR2 YYEEEE. The CDR3: CASSFGNAYEQYF. Written as DNA, the CDR3 is TGTGCCAGCAGCTTCGGGAATGCCTACGAGCAGTACTTC.

The chain couples TRBV28 to TRBJ2-1; 10 positions match TRBD1. The CDR3 loop spans 14 amino acids. V lost 7 bases to trimming and J lost 7 bases; unmatched junction nucleotides: 7. Germline-derived CDR1 and CDR2 are MDHEN and SYDVKM. The CDR3 region is CASNTGTGVNEQFF. CDR3 DNA sequence: TGTGCCAGCAACACCGGGACAGGGGTTAATGAGCAGTTCTTC.

The chain links TRBV7-9 to TRBJ1-1, with a tentative D call TRBD1 (5 bases). The CDR3 runs to 16 residues. Between the trimmed V and J ends, which lost 5 bases and 1 base, there was a span of 17 bases. Germline V gene sequence: CDR1 SEHNR, CDR2 FQNEAQ (reference sequence). CDR3 loop: CASSRPGLGQNTEAFF. In DNA form, the CDR3 reads TGTGCCAGCAGCCGACCAGGCCTCGGACAGAACACTGAAGCTTTCTTT. The full variable domain, with the rest looked up from reference TRBV7-9 and TRBJ1-1, is DTGVSQNPRHKITKRGQNVTFRCDPISEHNRLYWYRQTLGQGPEFLTYFQNEAQLEKSRLLSDRFSAERPKGSFSTLEIQRTEQGDSAMYLCASSRPGLGQNTEAFFGQGTRLTVV.

The chain links TRBV2 to TRBJ1-1, with TRBD1 identical over 8 bases. Germline CDR1 and CDR2: SNHLY and FYNNEI. The length of the CDR3 is 14 residues. The J segment lost 1 base and the V segment lost 6 bases, leaving 4 bases of the junction unmatched. CDR3 amino acids: CASSWDRKNTEAFF. The CDR3 region has the DNA TGTGCCAGCAGCTGGGACAGGAAGAACACTGAAGCTTTCTTT.

The chain has TRBV6-5 and TRBJ1-1; perhaps TRBD1 as D (5 bases). The V end lost 0 bases, the J end lost 7 bases, and 18 bases lay between the germline ends. The CDR3 is 16 amino acids. Per germline, CDR1 MNHEY and CDR2 SVGAGI. CDR3 DNA sequence: TGTGCCAGCAGTTACTCGAATGGGGCGGGAGTCGGTGAAGCTTTCTTT. Translated, it gives CASSYSNGAGVGEAFF.